A single sample is the source of the 5 T cell receptor beta chains below, sequenced in a study of shared clonotypes between healthy human individuals. Sequencing used immunoSEQ multiplex PCR; TCRdb keeps in-frame clones, though not all of them. The sample carries some 2,400,000 clones, under 97% recorded once. Sequenced sample: naive CD4+ T cells sorted from blood. Documented subset: CD45RA+ positively selected. The receptors come from a man between 18 and 35 years old in good health.

The chain uses TRBV28 and TRBJ2-6, with TRBD2 as a possible D gene (5 bases). The CDR3 sequence is 15 residues long. Germline lookup yields CDR1 MDHEN and CDR2 SYDVKM. Trimming took 2 bases from V and 2 from J, leaving 7 bases between them. CDR3 coding DNA: TGTGCCAGCAGTTTAGTCGGGGCTGGGGCCAACGTCCTGACTTTC. It encodes CASSLVGAGANVLTF.

V is TRBV5-8 and J is TRBJ2-3, with D perhaps TRBD1 (7 bases). The V end lost 6 bases, the J end lost 2 bases, and 16 bases lay between the germline ends. Germline lookup yields CDR1 SGHTS and CDR2 YDEGEE. The CDR3 totals 15 residues. Here the CDR3 reads CASNIRGVVTDTQYF. The DNA for the CDR3 is TGTGCCAGCAATATCAGGGGGGTGGTCACAGATACGCAGTATTTT.

This sequence joins TRBV10-1 and TRBJ2-3; D gene uncertain. There are 12 residues in the CDR3. Per the germline V gene, CDR1 is WNHNN and CDR2 is SYGVQD (reference sequence). V gave up 3 bases and J gave up 7 bases, with 8 bases separating them. The CDR3 nucleotides are TGCGCCAGCAGTGATGTTATTAATACGCAGTATTTT. Protein product: CASSDVINTQYF.

The chain combines TRBV30 with TRBJ2-1; the D call may be TRBD1 or TRBD2 (6 bases each). Germline loops: CDR1 GTSNPN, CDR2 SVGIG (reference sequence). CDR3 length: 15 amino acids. V lost 0 bases, J lost 7 bases, and 16 bases lay in between. The CDR3 loop is CAWSVLRGLRNEQFF. CDR3 bases: TGTGCCTGGAGTGTACTTCGGGGGCTTAGGAATGAGCAGTTCTTC. Variable domain in full (rest from reference TRBV30 and TRBJ2-1): SQTIHQWPATLVQPVGSPLSLECTVEGTSNPNLYWYRQAAGRGLQLLFYSVGIGQISSEVPQNLSASRPQDRQFILSSKKLLLSDSGFYLCAWSVLRGLRNEQFFGPGTRLTVL.

This chain joins TRBV9 and TRBJ1-6; D is perhaps TRBD1 (6 bases). Per the germline V gene, CDR1 is SGDLS and CDR2 is YYNGEE. Trimming cost V 4 bases and J 12 bases, with 23 bases left between them. This CDR3 has 16 amino acids. The CDR3 protein is CASSPQGELYPGPLHF. The CDR3 DNA reads TGTGCCAGCAGCCCACAGGGAGAGCTATACCCCGGACCCCTCCACTTT.